Below are 23 T cell receptor beta chains sequenced from a single sample in a study of CD8+CD57+ T cells in acquired aplastic anemia. Genomic DNA served as template for TCR beta VDJ and CDR3 profiling. TCRdb re-called the reads through MiXCR, storing one row per CDR3 protein. In the table there are approximately 70,000 distinct CDR3 sequences, 55% of which are singletons. Sequenced: sorted CD4+, CD8+, or CD8+CD57+ T cells (not recorded which) from PBMCs. The receptors come from a human donor in good health, serving as a control.

The chain combines TRBV7-2 with TRBJ2-7, with D maybe TRBD1 (6 bases). The end of the DNA aligns better with TRBJ2-5, so the J call may be wrong. Germline V gene sequence: CDR1 SGHTA, CDR2 FQGNSA. The CDR3 is 15 amino acids. CDR3 DNA: TGTGCCAGCAGCTACGGACAGCCGTCCTACGAGACCCAGTACTTC. This translates into CASSYGQPSYETQYF.

The chain uses TRBV7-9 and TRBJ1-2, with unresolved D. The V and J ends lost 1 base and 2 bases respectively, with 5 bases between them. The V gene's germline CDR1 is SEHNR and CDR2 FQNEAQ (reference sequence). CDR3 length: 13 amino acids. The CDR3 loop is CASSLDGNYGYTF. The CDR3 coding sequence is TGTGCCAGCAGCTTAGACGGCAACTATGGCTACACCTTC. The complete variable domain, with remaining parts taken from reference TRBV7-9 and TRBJ1-2, reads DTGVSQNPRHKITKRGQNVTFRCDPISEHNRLYWYRQTLGQGPEFLTYFQNEAQLEKSRLLSDRFSAERPKGSFSTLEIQRTEQGDSAMYLCASSLDGNYGYTFGSGTRLTVV.

In this sample, this clonotype turned up a few times. The chain is built from TRBV2 and TRBJ2-2; 8 bases match TRBD1. The CDR3 is made up of 14 amino acids. V lost 6 bases, J lost 1 base, and 1 base stayed unmatched. From germline, CDR1 is SNHLY and CDR2 FYNNEI. CDR3 nucleotide sequence: TGTGCCAGCAGGGGGACAGGGAACACCGGGGAGCTGTTTTTT. This encodes CASRGTGNTGELFF.

J is TRBJ1-3 and V is TRBV4-3; D remains ambiguous. Per germline, CDR1 LGHNA and CDR2 YSLEER. CDR3 size: 13 residues. Between the trimmed V and J ends, which lost 8 bases and 0 bases, there was a span of 8 bases. The CDR3, as DNA: TGCGCCAGCTCTAGCGACTCTGGAAACACCATATATTTT. Residues: CASSSDSGNTIYF.

The chain carries TRBV29-1 and TRBJ2-3, with TRBD2 as a possible D gene (5 bases). The CDR3 contains 12 residues. The V end lost 3 bases, the J end lost 4 bases, and 8 bases lay between the germline ends. Germline lookup yields CDR1 SQVTM and CDR2 ANQGSEA. This CDR3 is CSVDGEPDTQYF. CDR3 in DNA: TGCAGCGTTGACGGGGAGCCAGATACGCAGTATTTT.

The chain is built from TRBV7-3 and TRBJ2-1; perhaps TRBD2 as D (7 bases). Germline V gene data show CDR1 as SGHTA and CDR2 as FQGTGA. The germline V and J ends were trimmed by 4 bases and 1 base, with 11 bases remaining between them. This CDR3 has 15 residues. As DNA, the CDR3 is TGTGCCAGCAGCTACGGGGGGCAATCCTACAATGAGCAGTTCTTC. Protein: CASSYGGQSYNEQFF.

The chain links TRBV28 to TRBJ1-1; TRBD1 might be the D (6 bases). The CDR3 has 15 amino acids. V lost 6 bases, J lost 5 bases, and 19 bases lay in between. Germline CDR1 is MDHEN and CDR2 is SYDVKM. The CDR3 DNA sequence: TGTGCCAGCAGGGAGATACAGGGTAGGATTACTGAAGCTTTCTTT. Amino acids: CASREIQGRITEAFF.

The chain has TRBV29-1 and TRBJ2-7; D is uncertain. Germline CDR1 and CDR2: SQVTM and ANQGSEA. V lost 1 base and J lost 2, with 6 bases in between. The CDR3 contains 12 residues. The CDR3 DNA sequence: TGCAGCGTTGAAGGACAAACCTACGAGCAGTACTTC. It is translated as CSVEGQTYEQYF.

The J gene is TRBJ1-2, the V gene TRBV7-2, with D possibly TRBD1 on 5 matching bases. This CDR3 region has 14 residues. Germline CDR1 and CDR2: SGHTA and FQGNSA. V lost 8 bases and J 2 bases, leaving 15 bases between the germline ends. The CDR3 nucleotides are TGTGCCAGCCAACCACGTGGGGACAACTATGGCTACACCTTC. Translating it yields CASQPRGDNYGYTF.

The chain links TRBV2 to TRBJ1-4, with 7 bases fitting TRBD1. The germline V gene has CDR1 SNHLY and CDR2 FYNNEI. The J segment lost 5 bases and the V segment lost 5 bases, leaving 5 bases of the junction unmatched. This CDR3 has 14 amino acids. The CDR3 DNA reads TGTGCCAGCAGTCCAGGGACAGTCAATGAAAAACTGTTTTTT. It specifies CASSPGTVNEKLFF.

V usage is TRBV20-1 and J usage is TRBJ1-1; 7 bases align to TRBD1. Germline V CDR1 and CDR2: DFQATT, SNEGSKA (reference sequence). The CDR3 is 15 amino acids. V trimming: 3 bases; J trimming: 3 bases; junction bases outside the gene matches: 10. The CDR3 DNA is TGCAGTGCTAGCCGAGTACAGGGGTCACACACTGAAGCTTTCTTT. This gives the protein CSASRVQGSHTEAFF.

The rearrangement uses TRBV6-1 and TRBJ1-3, with D maybe TRBD1 (6 bases). Germline CDR1 and CDR2: MNHNS and SASEGT. The CDR3 consists of 15 residues. V dropped 1 base and J dropped 2 bases, with 9 bases sitting between them. CDR3 region: CASSEVQGTGNTIYF. DNA of the CDR3: TGTGCCAGCAGTGAAGTCCAGGGGACTGGAAACACCATATATTTT.

The CDR3 DNA reads TGCAGCGGTGTCCTGGGTGAAAAACTGTTTTTT. Translation gives CSGVLGEKLFF. The chain recombines TRBV29-1 with TRBJ1-4; D not resolved. CDR1 and CDR2 from the germline V gene are SQVTM and ANQGSEA. V shed 7 bases and J shed 7 bases, with 10 bases lying between them. CDR3 length equals 11 residues.

The chain combines TRBV9 with TRBJ1-6; no reliable D call. The CDR3 has 14 amino acids. Trimming took 0 bases from V and 0 from J, leaving 1 base between them. Germline values: CDR1 SGDLS, CDR2 YYNGEE. This CDR3 is CASSVASYNSPLHF. CDR3 nucleotide sequence: TGTGCCAGCAGCGTAGCCTCCTATAATTCACCCCTCCACTTT.

This chain joins TRBV2 and TRBJ1-6, with 7 nucleotides matching TRBD1. Germline values: CDR1 SNHLY, CDR2 FYNNEI. The CDR3 is 14 amino acids. Trimming at V came to 6 bases and at J to 13 bases, leaving 12 bases not matched to a gene. Here the CDR3 DNA reads TGTGCCAGCAGAATCGGACAGGATAATCAGCCCCTCCACTTT. This sequence encodes CASRIGQDNQPLHF.

The J gene is TRBJ2-5, the V gene TRBV24-1; D may be TRBD2 (5 bases). Trimming took 1 base from V and 1 from J, leaving 12 bases between them. The CDR3 runs to 16 residues. Germline lookup yields CDR1 KGHDR and CDR2 SFDVKD. In DNA form, the CDR3 reads TGTGCCACCAGTGATTTTAGCCGGGGATCCCAAGAGACCCAGTACTTC. Its translation: CATSDFSRGSQETQYF.

Concerning this clonotype itself: No conserved phenylalanine or tryptophan is present at the end of the CDR3, so a read error is the likely explanation. The gene calls are TRBV29-1 and TRBJ2-7; D perhaps matches TRBD2 (5 bases). Trimming left V 4 bases short and J 2 bases short, with 6 bases between. The CDR3 length is 11 residues. Per the germline V gene, CDR1 is SQVTM and CDR2 is ANQGSEA. CDR3 residues: CSVAGTYEQYS. DNA of the CDR3: TGCAGCGTTGCCGGGACCTACGAGCAGTACTCC.

This clonotype was seen many times. The chain recombines TRBV5-1 with TRBJ1-1; 7 bases line up with TRBD1. With 4 bases clipped from V and 4 bases from J, the junction kept 7 bases outside the gene matches. This CDR3 spans 14 amino acids. Germline V CDR1 and CDR2: SGHRS, YFSETQ. Written as DNA, the CDR3 is TGCGCCAGCAGCACGGAGACAGGGATCACTGAAGCTTTCTTT. This codes for CASSTETGITEAFF.

For this clonotype: This could be a read error, since a much larger clone is one nucleotide away. V gene TRBV19 combines with J gene TRBJ1-3, with TRBD1 identical over 12 bases. The CDR3 covers 16 residues. Looked up from germline, CDR1 is LNHDA and CDR2 is SQIVND (reference sequence). The CDR3 DNA sequence: TGTGTCAGTAACACGGGACAGGGGGCGTCTGGAAACACCATATATTTT. Protein sequence: CVSNTGQGASGNTIYF.

Turning to this clonotype: This could be a read error, since a much larger clone is one nucleotide away. The chain joins TRBV28 to TRBJ2-3; 7 bases map to TRBD1. CDR1 and CDR2 (germline): MDHEN, SYDVKM. The junction had 14 bases not matched to a gene; V was cut back by 2 bases and J by 6 bases. This CDR3 has 17 amino acids. The CDR3 bases are TGTGCCAGCAGTTTAGTTAACAGGGGACACCTCACGGATACGCAGTATTTT. As protein: CASSLVNRGHLTDTQYF.

The V and J genes are TRBV19 and TRBJ1-5; unclear D gene. Germline V gene data show CDR1 as LNHDA and CDR2 as SQIVND (reference sequence). There are 12 residues in the CDR3. V was shortened by 1 base and J by 4 bases, with 2 bases between the two germline ends. The chain's CDR3 is CASSIGNQPQHF. In DNA, the CDR3 is TGTGCCAGTAGTATAGGGAATCAGCCCCAGCATTTT.

In this sample, this clonotype turned up many times. The chain has TRBV3-1 and TRBJ1-1; D is possibly TRBD1 (5 bases). This CDR3 spans 13 amino acids. The ends were cut back, 7 bases at V and 3 bases at J, with 12 bases in the middle. Germline CDR1 and CDR2: LGHDT and YNNKEL (reference sequence). The CDR3 nucleotides read TGTGCCAGCACCTTCACAGGTTACACTGAAGCTTTCTTT. This encodes CASTFTGYTEAFF.

As concerns this clonotype: This may be a read error: a much more frequent sequence differs by one nucleotide. The conserved phenylalanine or tryptophan normally closing the CDR3 is absent here, so this likely arose from a read error. The CDR3 DNA is TGTGCCAGCAGCCAAGACCTGGCTCTCGAAAATGAGCAGTTCCTC. It codes for CASSQDLALENEQFL. J is TRBJ2-1 and V is TRBV3-1; D unclear. V lost 0 bases and J lost 7, with 13 bases in between. The CDR3 contains 15 residues. Germline V gene lookup returns CDR1 LGHDT and CDR2 YNNKEL (reference sequence).